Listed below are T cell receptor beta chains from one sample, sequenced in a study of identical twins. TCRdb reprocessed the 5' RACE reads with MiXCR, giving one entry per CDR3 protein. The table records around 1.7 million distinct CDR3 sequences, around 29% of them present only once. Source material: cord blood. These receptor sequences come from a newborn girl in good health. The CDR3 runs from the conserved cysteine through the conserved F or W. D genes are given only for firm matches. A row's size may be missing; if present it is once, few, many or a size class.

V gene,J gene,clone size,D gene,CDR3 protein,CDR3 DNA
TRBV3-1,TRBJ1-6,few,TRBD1,CASSQGRTGSYNSPLHF,TGTGCCAGCAGCCAAGGGAGGACAGGGAGCTATAATTCACCCCTCCACTTT
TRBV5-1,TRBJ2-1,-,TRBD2,CASSQGLVMRGEQFF,TGCGCCAGCAGCCAAGGACTAGTTATGAGGGGTGAGCAGTTCTTC
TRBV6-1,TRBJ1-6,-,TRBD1,CASCEAGTAYNSPLHF,TGTGCCAGCTGTGAAGCGGGGACAGCCTATAATTCACCCCTCCACTTT
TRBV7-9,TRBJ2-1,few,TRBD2,CASSLAEGPGLAGGSEQFF,TGTGCCAGCAGCTTAGCTGAGGGCCCGGGACTAGCGGGAGGTAGTGAGCAGTTCTTC
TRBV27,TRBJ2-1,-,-,CASSLWPEDDLQFF,TGTGCCAGCAGTTTATGGCCGGAGGACGACCTGCAGTTCTTC
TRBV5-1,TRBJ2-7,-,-,CASSLAGSSDYEQYF,TGCGCCAGCAGCTTGGCAGGAAGCAGCGACTACGAGCAGTACTTC
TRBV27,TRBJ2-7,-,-,CASTLVSGHTYEQYF,TGTGCCAGCACCCTCGTCTCGGGCCACACCTACGAGCAGTACTTC
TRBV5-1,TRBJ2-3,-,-,CASSLYEGLGTDTQYF,TGCGCCAGCAGCTTGTACGAGGGCCTGGGGACAGATACGCAGTATTTT
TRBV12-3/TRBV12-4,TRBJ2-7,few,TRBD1,CASSLSRTGHEQYF,TGTGCCAGCAGTTTATCCCGGACAGGCCACGAGCAGTACTTC
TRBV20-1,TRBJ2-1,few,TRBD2,CSAREERGVGNEQFF,TGCAGTGCTAGGGAAGAGCGGGGAGTCGGTAATGAGCAGTTCTTC
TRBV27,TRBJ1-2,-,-,CASSPGGRDTYGYTF,TGTGCCAGCAGTCCCGGCGGGAGGGATACCTATGGCTACACCTTC
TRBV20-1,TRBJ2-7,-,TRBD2,CSAPWTSGSYEQYF,TGCAGTGCTCCTTGGACTAGCGGATCCTACGAGCAGTACTTC
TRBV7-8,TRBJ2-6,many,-,CASSVRFSGANVLTF,TGTGCCAGCAGCGTTAGATTTTCTGGGGCCAACGTCCTGACTTTC
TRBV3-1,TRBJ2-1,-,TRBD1,CASSQARKGQGWNKQFF,TGTGCCAGCAGCCAGGCGAGGAAGGGACAGGGGTGGAATAAACAGTTCTTC
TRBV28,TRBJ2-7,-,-,CASSLIIPTALPYEQYF,TGTGCCAGCAGTTTAATTATCCCCACGGCCCTCCCCTACGAGCAGTACTTC
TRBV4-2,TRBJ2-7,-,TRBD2,CASSQSGTSGYEQYF,TGTGCCAGCAGCCAGTCCGGGACTAGCGGGTACGAGCAGTACTTC
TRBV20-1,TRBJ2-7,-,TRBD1,CIARGWDRDGYEQYF,TGCATTGCTAGAGGGTGGGACAGGGATGGATACGAGCAGTACTTC
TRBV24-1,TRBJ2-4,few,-,CATSDPISGDKQYF,TGTGCCACCAGTGACCCCATCTCAGGGGATAAGCAGTACTTC
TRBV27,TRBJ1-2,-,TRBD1,CASHRDSSLPLYGYTF,TGTGCCAGCCACCGGGACAGCTCACTGCCGCTCTATGGCTACACCTTC
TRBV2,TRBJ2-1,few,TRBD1,CASSGTGVPGTNEQFF,TGTGCCAGCAGCGGGACAGGGGTCCCTGGGACCAATGAGCAGTTCTTC
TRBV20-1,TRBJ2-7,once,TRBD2,CSARKAGGTYEQYF,TGCAGTGCTAGGAAGGCGGGAGGCACCTACGAGCAGTACTTC
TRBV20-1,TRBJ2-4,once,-,CSARFRGALAKNIQYF,TGCAGTGCTAGATTCCGGGGGGCTCTAGCCAAAAACATTCAGTACTTC
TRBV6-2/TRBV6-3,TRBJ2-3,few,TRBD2,CASNKGLAGPTDTQYF,TGTGCCAGCAACAAGGGTCTAGCGGGCCCCACAGATACGCAGTATTTT
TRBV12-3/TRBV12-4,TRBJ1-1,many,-,CASSRGLGAFF,TGTGCCAGCAGCCGTGGACTGGGAGCTTTCTTT
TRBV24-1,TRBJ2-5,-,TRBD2,CATKGPAGGFNEQYF,TGTGCCACCAAGGGTCCAGCGGGAGGTTTCAATGAGCAGTACTTC